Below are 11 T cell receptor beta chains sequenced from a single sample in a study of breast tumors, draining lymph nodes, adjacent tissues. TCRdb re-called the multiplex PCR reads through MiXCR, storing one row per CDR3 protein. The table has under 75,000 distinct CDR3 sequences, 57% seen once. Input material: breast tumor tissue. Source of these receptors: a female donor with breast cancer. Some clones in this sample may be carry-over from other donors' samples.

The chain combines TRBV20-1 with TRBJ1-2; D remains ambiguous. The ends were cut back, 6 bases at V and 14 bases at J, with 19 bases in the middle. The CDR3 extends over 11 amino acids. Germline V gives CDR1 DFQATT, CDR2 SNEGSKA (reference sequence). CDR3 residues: CSAVYTESSTF. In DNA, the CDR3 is TGCAGTGCAGTATACACAGAGTCTTCTACCTTC.

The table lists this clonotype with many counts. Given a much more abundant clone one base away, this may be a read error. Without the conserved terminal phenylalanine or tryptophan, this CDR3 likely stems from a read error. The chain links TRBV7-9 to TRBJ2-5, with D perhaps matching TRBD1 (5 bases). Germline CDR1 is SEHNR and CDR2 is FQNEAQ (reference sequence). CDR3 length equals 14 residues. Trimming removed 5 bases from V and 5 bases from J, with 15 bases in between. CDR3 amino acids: CASSPGRKGETQYL. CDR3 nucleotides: TGTGCCAGCAGCCCGGGTCGGAAGGGGGAGACCCAGTACCTC.

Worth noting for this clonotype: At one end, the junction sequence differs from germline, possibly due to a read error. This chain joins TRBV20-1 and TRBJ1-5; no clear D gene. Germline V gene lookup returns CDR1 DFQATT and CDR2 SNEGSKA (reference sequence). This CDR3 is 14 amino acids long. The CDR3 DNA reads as TGCAGTGCTAGTTGGGCCTCAAGAGATCCGCCCCGGCATTTT. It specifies CSASWASRDPPRHF.

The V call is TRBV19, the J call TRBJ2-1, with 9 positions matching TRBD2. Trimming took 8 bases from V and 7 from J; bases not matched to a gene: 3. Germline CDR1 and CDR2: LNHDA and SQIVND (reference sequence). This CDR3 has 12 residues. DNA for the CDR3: TGTGCCAGTCATAGCGGGAGAAATGAGCAGTTCTTC. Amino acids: CASHSGRNEQFF. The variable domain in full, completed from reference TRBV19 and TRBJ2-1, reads DGGITQSPKYLFRKEGQNVTLSCEQNLNHDAMYWYRQDPGQGLRLIYYSQIVNDFQKGDIAEGYSVSREKKESFPLTVTSAQKNPTAFYLCASHSGRNEQFFGPGTRLTVL.

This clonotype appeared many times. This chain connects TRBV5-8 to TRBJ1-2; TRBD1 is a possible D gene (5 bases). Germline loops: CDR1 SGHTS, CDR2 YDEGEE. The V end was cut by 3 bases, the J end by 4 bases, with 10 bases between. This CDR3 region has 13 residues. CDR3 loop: CASSWTITYGYTF. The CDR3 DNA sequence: TGTGCCAGCAGCTGGACAATTACCTATGGCTACACCTTC.

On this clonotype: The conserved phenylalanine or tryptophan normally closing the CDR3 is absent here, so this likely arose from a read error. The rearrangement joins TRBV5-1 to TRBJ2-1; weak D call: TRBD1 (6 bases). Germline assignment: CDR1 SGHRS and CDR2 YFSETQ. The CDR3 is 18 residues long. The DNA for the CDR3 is TGCGCCAGCGGCTTGGCATTGGCGACAGGACAAGGGGCCAATGAGCAGTTCCTC. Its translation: CASGLALATGQGANEQFL.

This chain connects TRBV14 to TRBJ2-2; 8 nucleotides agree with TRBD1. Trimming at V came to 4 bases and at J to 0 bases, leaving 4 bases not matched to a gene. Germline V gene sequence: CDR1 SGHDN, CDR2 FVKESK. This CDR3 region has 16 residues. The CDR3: CASSRQGPTNTGELFF. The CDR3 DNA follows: TGTGCCAGCAGCCGACAGGGGCCCACGAACACCGGGGAGCTGTTTTTT. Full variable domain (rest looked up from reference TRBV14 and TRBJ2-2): EAGVTQFPSHSVIEKGQTVTLRCDPISGHDNLYWYRRVMGKEIKFLLHFVKESKQDESGMPNNRFLAERTGGTYSTLKVQPAELEDSGVYFCASSRQGPTNTGELFFGEGSRLTVL.

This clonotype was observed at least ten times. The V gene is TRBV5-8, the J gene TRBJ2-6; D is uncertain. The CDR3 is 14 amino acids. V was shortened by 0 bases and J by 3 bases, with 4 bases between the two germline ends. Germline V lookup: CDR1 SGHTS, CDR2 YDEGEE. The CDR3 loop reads CASSLGVGANVLTF. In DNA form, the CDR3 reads TGTGCCAGCAGCTTGGGGGTTGGGGCCAACGTCCTGACTTTC.

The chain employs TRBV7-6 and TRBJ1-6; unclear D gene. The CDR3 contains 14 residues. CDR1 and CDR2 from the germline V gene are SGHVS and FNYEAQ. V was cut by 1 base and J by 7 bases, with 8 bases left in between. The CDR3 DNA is TGTGCCAGCAGCTTAGGTCCCCCAAATTCACCCCTCCACTTT. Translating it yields CASSLGPPNSPLHF.

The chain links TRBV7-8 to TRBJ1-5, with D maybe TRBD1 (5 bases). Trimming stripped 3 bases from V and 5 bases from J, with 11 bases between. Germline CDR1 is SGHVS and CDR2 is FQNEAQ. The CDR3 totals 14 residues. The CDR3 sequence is CASSLGRRDQPQHF. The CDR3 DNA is TGTGCCAGCAGCTTGGGCCGCAGGGATCAGCCCCAGCATTTT.

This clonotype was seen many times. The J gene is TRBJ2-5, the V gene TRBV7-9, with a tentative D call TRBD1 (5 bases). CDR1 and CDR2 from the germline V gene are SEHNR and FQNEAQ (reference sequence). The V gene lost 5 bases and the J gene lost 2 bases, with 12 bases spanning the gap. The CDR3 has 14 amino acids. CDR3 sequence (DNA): TGTGCCAGCAGCGTAGGTGGGGCTCAAGAGACCCAGTACTTC. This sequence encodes CASSVGGAQETQYF.